The rows below give T cell receptor beta chains drawn from one sample of a study of OX40 agonist ivuxolimab in advanced cancers. This table comes from immunoSEQ multiplex PCR, and its TCRdb copy is limited to in-frame clones, with some not included. The sample lists about 100,000 clones, 80% to 95% seen once, with approximately 0.58% in the top ten. The sample consisted of CD4+ or CD8+ T cells sorted from blood, taken in a trial of the OX40 agonist ivuxolimab. Receptor source: an adult with an advanced solid tumor such as melanoma, head and neck, liver or kidney cancer. Both conserved end residues are part of each CDR3. The D gene is left open where the match is weak. Size values are once, few and many counts, or a class for expanded clones, and some rows have none.

D: NA; size: once; V: TRBV7-3; J: TRBJ1-1; DNA: TGTGCCAGCAGCTTGACAGATGCGGGCACTGAAGCTTTCTTT; CDR3: CASSLTDAGTEAFF
D: TRBD2; size: NA; V: TRBV5-6; J: TRBJ2-5; DNA: TGTGCCAGCAGCTCCCACCTTAGCGGGAGGGCCGGGGAGACCCAGTACTTC; CDR3: CASSSHLSGRAGETQYF
D: TRBD1; size: few; V: TRBV5-1; J: TRBJ2-1; DNA: TGCGCCAGCAGCAACCGGGACAGGGGGAGCAATGAGCAGTTCTTC; CDR3: CASSNRDRGSNEQFF
D: NA; size: NA; V: TRBV2; J: TRBJ2-3; DNA: TGTGCCAGCAGTCAAAGTACCGGGACTCTCTTT; CDR3: CASSQSTGTLF
D: NA; size: NA; V: TRBV9; J: TRBJ2-5; DNA: TGTGCCAGCAGCGTAGGGGGAGAAGAGACCCAGTACTTC; CDR3: CASSVGGEETQYF
D: NA; size: NA; V: TRBV5-1; J: TRBJ2-1; DNA: TGCGCCAGCAGCTTGGCGACTAACACTGAGCAGTTCTTC; CDR3: CASSLATNTEQFF
D: TRBD2; size: NA; V: TRBV28; J: TRBJ2-7; DNA: TGTGCCAGCAGTTTAATAATGACTAGCGGGAGCTACGAGCAGTACTTC; CDR3: CASSLIMTSGSYEQYF
D: NA; size: NA; V: TRBV18; J: TRBJ2-3; DNA: TGTGCCAGCTCACCAGGCGGGAGCACAGATACGCAGTATTTT; CDR3: CASSPGGSTDTQYF
D: TRBD1; size: NA; V: TRBV5-5; J: TRBJ2-1; DNA: TGTGCCTGCACCGGGACAGGGGTTCGGAATGAGCAGTTCTTC; CDR3: CACTGTGVRNEQFF
D: NA; size: NA; V: TRBV2; J: TRBJ1-2; DNA: TGTGCCAGCAGAGCTACAAGTAGCTATGGCTACACCTTC; CDR3: CASRATSSYGYTF